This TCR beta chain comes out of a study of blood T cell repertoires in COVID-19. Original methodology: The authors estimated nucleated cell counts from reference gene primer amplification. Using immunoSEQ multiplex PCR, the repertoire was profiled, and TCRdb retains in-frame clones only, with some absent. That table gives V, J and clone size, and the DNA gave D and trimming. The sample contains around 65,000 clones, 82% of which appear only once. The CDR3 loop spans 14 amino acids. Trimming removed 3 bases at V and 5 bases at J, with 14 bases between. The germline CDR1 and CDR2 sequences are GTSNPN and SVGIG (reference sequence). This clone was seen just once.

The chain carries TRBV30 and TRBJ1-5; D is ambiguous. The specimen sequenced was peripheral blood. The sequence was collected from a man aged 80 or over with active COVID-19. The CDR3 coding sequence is TGTGCCTGGAGGGGAAGCGGGAGCCATCAGCCCCAGCATTTT. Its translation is CAWRGSGSHQPQHF.